This T cell receptor (beta chain) is drawn from a study of cytomegalovirus exposure and HLA in healthy donors. Study-level background: A prior analysis found around 110 million unique TCR beta sequences from roughly 180 million T cells.

PCR employed 60 Vbeta and 13 Jbeta primers. This table comes from immunoSEQ multiplex PCR, and its TCRdb copy is limited to in-frame clones, with some not included. This sample has some 220,000 clones, with approximately 82% found just once. In regard to this clone: Antigen unknown.

V gave up 2 bases and J gave up 2 bases, with 11 bases separating them. This CDR3 region has 15 residues. The germline V gene encodes CDR1 MNHEY and CDR2 SMNVEV (reference sequence). Study-level results: Among TCR beta chains, those listed as cytomegalovirus-associated numbered over 150. Later on, analysis showed that most CMV-associated TCR beta chains appeared to be HLA-restricted. Common viral pathogens were later found to be apparently linked to several of the most significant clusters.

Sequenced input: PBMCs. This chain uses TRBV27 with TRBJ2-3; a possible D gene is TRBD2 (5 bases). The TCR comes from a woman in her forties in good health and CMV-seronegative. The CDR3 is CASSLGLANTDTQYF. In DNA, the CDR3 is TGTGCCAGCAGTTTAGGGCTAGCCAACACAGATACGCAGTATTTT.